What follows is one TCR beta chain and its context. Its specificity is not known. The entry originates in a study of CD8+ T cells in alopecia areata. The wider study: Treated patients were given oral tofacitinib, which was dosed at 5 to 10 mg twice daily.

J was trimmed by 3 bases and V by 6 bases; bases with no gene match: 7. The germline V gene has CDR1 MNHEY and CDR2 SMNVEV (reference sequence). This CDR3 spans 16 amino acids. Study outcomes and limitations: Amid tofacitinib therapy, many expanded lesional clones stayed present in scalp and blood. Among the 100 top clones, expanded CD8+ clones, like scalp clonality, were significantly decreased by tofacitinib. Alopecia totalis/universalis scalp especially showed more expanded CD8+ clones than normal scalp.

The sample's treatment: oral pan-JAK inhibitor, 5-10 mg twice daily. Investigators isolated RNA and reverse transcribed it into cDNA to act as the sequencing template. Data came from immunoSEQ multiplex PCR; TCRdb stores just in-frame clones and leaves some out. The sample yields approximately 120,000 clones, over 55% seen once. J is TRBJ2-3 and V is TRBV27; 12 nucleotides line up with TRBD2. The specimen comprised CD4+ T cells sorted from blood, sampled at week 4, from a patient treated with tofacitinib. The sequence came from a human donor with alopecia areata. The CDR3 region has the DNA TGTGCCAGCAGCCCACTAGCGGGAGGTGGTACAGATACGCAGTATTTT. Translated, it gives CASSPLAGGGTDTQYF.